The clone carrying this T cell receptor (beta chain) was counted once. Its specificity is unknown. Per germline, CDR1 SQVTM and CDR2 ANQGSEA. The CDR3 covers 14 residues. The germline V and J ends were trimmed by 1 base and 6 bases, with 16 bases remaining between them. This specimen belongs to a study of T cells in Graves' hyperthyroidism and ophthalmopathy. Turning to the study itself: Peripheral blood was obtained at initial diagnosis, preceding any treatment. Study results and limitations: Ophthalmopathy and stable hyperthyroidism were separated by a 13 V-J model. Ophthalmopathy was predicted by the model a median of around 5.9 months ahead of onset.

The CDR3 regions of TCR beta were amplified from RNA transcripts. First-round RT-PCR with HTBI primers amplified the TCR CDR3 region. Each CDR3 protein gets one entry after TCRdb re-called the multiplex PCR reads with MiXCR. The table includes approximately 610,000 distinct CDR3 sequences, 14% to 15% detected once. Material: blood. This sequence was found in a woman between 35 and 50 years old with Graves' ophthalmopathy. This chain connects TRBV29-1 to TRBJ2-7; D is unclear. CDR3 nucleotide sequence: TGCAGCGTTGAAGGTTCCGTGTGGTCCGGCGAGCAGTACTTC. The encoded protein is CSVEGSVWSGEQYF.